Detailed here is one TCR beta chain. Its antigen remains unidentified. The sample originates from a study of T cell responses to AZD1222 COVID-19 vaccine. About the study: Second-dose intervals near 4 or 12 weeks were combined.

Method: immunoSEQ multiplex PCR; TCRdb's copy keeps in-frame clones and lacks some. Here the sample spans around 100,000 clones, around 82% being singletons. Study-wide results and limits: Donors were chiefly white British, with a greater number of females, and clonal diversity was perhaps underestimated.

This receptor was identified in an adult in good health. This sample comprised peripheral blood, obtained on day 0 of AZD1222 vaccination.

CDR3 sequence: CSASPTANSPLHF. The CDR3, as DNA: TGCAGTGCTAGTCCGACAGCTAATTCACCCCTCCACTTT. The V and J genes are TRBV20-1 and TRBJ1-6; TRBD1 might be the D (5 bases). V was cut by 3 bases and J by 6 bases, with 9 bases left in between. Germline assignment: CDR1 DFQATT and CDR2 SNEGSKA (reference sequence). The CDR3 is 13 amino acids.